The 10 T cell receptor beta chains below come from one sample, sequenced in a study of TIL therapy for anti-PD-1-resistant metastatic lung cancer. The time point denotes: pre-treatment sample, taken before nivolumab and TIL therapy. Sequencing used immunoSEQ v3. TCRdb's table, derived via immunoSEQ multiplex PCR, lists solely in-frame clones and lacks some. The table includes some 45,000 clones, 80% to 90% detected once. Sequences were derived from blood, sampled at baseline. The receptors originated from a person between 30 and 79 years old with non-small cell lung cancer.

The chain employs TRBV28 and TRBJ2-7; D remains unclear. The germline V gene has CDR1 MDHEN and CDR2 SYDVKM. Trimming shortened V by 5 bases and J by 2 bases, and 7 bases separated the two germline ends. The CDR3 spans 12 residues. The CDR3 loop reads CASSPTPYEQYF. DNA for the CDR3: TGTGCCAGCAGTCCGACCCCCTACGAGCAGTACTTC.

The J gene is TRBJ2-7, the V gene TRBV7-6; D is uncertain. In germline, CDR1 is SGHVS, CDR2 FNYEAQ. This CDR3 spans 14 amino acids. Trimming shortened V by 2 bases and J by 2 bases, and 10 bases separated the two germline ends. CDR3 DNA: TGTGCCAGCAGCTTAACGACTGGAACCTACGAGCAGTACTTC. It is translated as CASSLTTGTYEQYF.

The chain joins TRBV18 to TRBJ2-3, with 7 positions matching TRBD2. Unmatched junction bases numbered 0, after V lost 3 bases and J lost 0 bases. CDR1 is KGHSH, CDR2 LQKENI, per germline. CDR3 length: 14 amino acids. CDR3 DNA sequence: TGTGCCAGCTCACCTAGCGGGAGCACAGATACGCAGTATTTT. Its translation: CASSPSGSTDTQYF.

CDR3 nucleotide sequence: TGTGCCAGCAGTTTGTGGTCGGACCGGGAGCAGTACTTC. The encoded protein is CASSLWSDREQYF. J is TRBJ2-7 and V is TRBV28; D uncertain. V was shortened by 3 bases and J by 7 bases, with 13 bases between the two germline ends. This CDR3 has 13 amino acids. Germline V CDR1 and CDR2: MDHEN, SYDVKM.

The chain joins TRBV18 to TRBJ2-7; possibly TRBD2 for D (5 bases). CDR1 and CDR2 from the germline V gene are KGHSH and LQKENI. This CDR3 has 14 residues. The ends were cut back, 5 bases at V and 0 bases at J, with 11 bases in the middle. For the CDR3, the DNA is TGTGCCAGCTCATGGGGAGACCTCTCCTACGAGCAGTACTTC. Its translation is CASSWGDLSYEQYF. The full variable domain, in which reference TRBV18 and TRBJ2-7 provide the parts outside the CDR3, is NAGVMQNPRHLVRRRGQEARLRCSPMKGHSHVYWYRQLPEEGLKFMVYLQKENIIDESGMPKERFSAEFPKEGPSILRIQQVVRGDSAAYFCASSWGDLSYEQYFGPGTRLTVT.

The chain uses TRBV19 and TRBJ2-7, with 9 bases lining up with TRBD1. This CDR3 region has 16 residues. Germline V lookup: CDR1 LNHDA, CDR2 SQIVND (reference sequence). Germline trimming cut 3 bases from V and 3 bases from J; bases unmatched to any gene: 9. The CDR3 protein is CASSIVEGTGIYEQYF. CDR3 nucleotide sequence: TGTGCCAGTAGTATTGTGGAGGGGACAGGGATCTACGAGCAGTACTTC.

The chain is built from TRBV3-1 (or the pseudogene TRBV3-2) and TRBJ2-7; D is uncertain. V shed 0 bases and J shed 2 bases, with 8 bases lying between them. The CDR3 length is 14 residues. Germline-derived CDR1 and CDR2 are LGHDT and YNNKEL (reference sequence). CDR3 in DNA: TGTGCCAGCAGCCAAGAAGGGTTAACCTACGAGCAGTACTTC. It codes for CASSQEGLTYEQYF.

This sequence joins TRBV7-3 and TRBJ2-2, with D unresolved. Germline V gene lookup returns CDR1 SGHTA and CDR2 FQGTGA. The length of the CDR3 is 12 residues. V was shortened by 5 bases and J by 0 bases, with 1 base between the two germline ends. The CDR3 nucleotides read TGTGCCAGCAGCCCGAACACCGGGGAGCTGTTTTTT. Protein product: CASSPNTGELFF.

Here the CDR3 reads CASSQGTGLANYGYTF. CDR3 nucleotides: TGCGCCAGCAGCCAAGGGACAGGTCTAGCTAACTATGGCTACACCTTC. The chain is built from TRBV4-3 and TRBJ1-2; 7 nucleotides agree with TRBD1. The CDR3 length is 16 residues. From germline, CDR1 is LGHNA and CDR2 YSLEER. V gave up 1 base and J gave up 0 bases; unmatched junction bases: 5.

The CDR3 DNA is TGCGCCAGCAGCCAAGATCGGGGGGCACGGGGATCGATTTTCACAGATACGCAGTATTTT. Its protein is CASSQDRGARGSIFTDTQYF. The rearrangement links TRBV4-3 to TRBJ2-3; possible D gene TRBD2, 7 bases. This CDR3 has 20 amino acids. From germline, CDR1 is LGHNA and CDR2 YSLEER. V was shortened by 0 bases and J by 2 bases, with 24 bases between the two germline ends.